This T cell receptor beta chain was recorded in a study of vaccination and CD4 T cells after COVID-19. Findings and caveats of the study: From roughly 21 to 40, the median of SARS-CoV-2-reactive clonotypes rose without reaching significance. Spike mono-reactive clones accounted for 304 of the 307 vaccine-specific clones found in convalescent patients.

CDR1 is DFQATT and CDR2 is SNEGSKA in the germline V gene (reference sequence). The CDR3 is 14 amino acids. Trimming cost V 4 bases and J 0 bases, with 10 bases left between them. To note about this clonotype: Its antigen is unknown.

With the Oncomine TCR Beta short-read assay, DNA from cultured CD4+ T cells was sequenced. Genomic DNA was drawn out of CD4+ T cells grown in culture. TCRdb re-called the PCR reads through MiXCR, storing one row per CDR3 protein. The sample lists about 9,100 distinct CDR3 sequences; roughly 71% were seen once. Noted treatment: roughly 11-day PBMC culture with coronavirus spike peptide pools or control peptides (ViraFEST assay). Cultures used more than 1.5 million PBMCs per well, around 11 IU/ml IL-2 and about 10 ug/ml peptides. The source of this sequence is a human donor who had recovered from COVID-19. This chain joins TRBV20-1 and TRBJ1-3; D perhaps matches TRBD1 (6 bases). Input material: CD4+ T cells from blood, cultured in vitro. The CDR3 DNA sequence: TGCAGTGCTACGGGACATCACTCTGGAAACACCATATATTTT. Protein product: CSATGHHSGNTIYF.